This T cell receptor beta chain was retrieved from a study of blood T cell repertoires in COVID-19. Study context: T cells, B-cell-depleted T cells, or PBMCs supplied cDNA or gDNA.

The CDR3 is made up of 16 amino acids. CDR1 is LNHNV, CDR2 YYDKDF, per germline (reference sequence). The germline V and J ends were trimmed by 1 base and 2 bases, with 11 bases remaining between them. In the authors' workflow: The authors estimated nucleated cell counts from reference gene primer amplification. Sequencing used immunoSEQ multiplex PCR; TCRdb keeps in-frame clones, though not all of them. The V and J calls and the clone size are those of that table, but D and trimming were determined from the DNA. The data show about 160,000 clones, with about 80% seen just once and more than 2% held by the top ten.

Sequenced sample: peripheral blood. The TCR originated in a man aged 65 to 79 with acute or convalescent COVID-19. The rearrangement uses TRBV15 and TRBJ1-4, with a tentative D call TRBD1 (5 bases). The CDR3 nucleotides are TGTGCCACCAGCAGAGTGGCAGGGAACACTAATGAAAAACTGTTTTTT. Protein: CATSRVAGNTNEKLFF.